This T cell receptor beta chain was captured in a study of shared clonotypes between healthy human individuals. Germline V CDR1 and CDR2: GTSNPN, SVGIG (reference sequence). Trimming took off 6 bases at V and 6 bases at J, with 10 bases between the two ends. The CDR3 spans 11 residues. Note on this clone: Its antigen is unknown.

The protocol was immunoSEQ multiplex PCR, while the TCRdb copy is restricted to in-frame clones and leaves out a portion. The sample holds about 1 million clones; about 80% are singletons and the top ten take less than 1.5%. Points from the study as a whole: Non-shared clonotypes displayed generation probabilities falling below those of clonotypes present in all four donors. Donors were few, which limited the genetic and exposure-history diversity represented.

Investigators divided CD4+ cells into CD45RA+ naive and CD45RA-negative memory subsets. The chain links TRBV30 to TRBJ2-3, with D unclear. Material for sequencing was memory CD4+ T cells sorted from blood. Subset of the sample: CD45RA-negative fraction. The TCR sequence derives from a man aged 18 to 29 in good health. The CDR3 protein is CACKPEDTQYF. For the CDR3, the DNA is TGTGCCTGCAAACCGGAGGATACGCAGTATTTT.